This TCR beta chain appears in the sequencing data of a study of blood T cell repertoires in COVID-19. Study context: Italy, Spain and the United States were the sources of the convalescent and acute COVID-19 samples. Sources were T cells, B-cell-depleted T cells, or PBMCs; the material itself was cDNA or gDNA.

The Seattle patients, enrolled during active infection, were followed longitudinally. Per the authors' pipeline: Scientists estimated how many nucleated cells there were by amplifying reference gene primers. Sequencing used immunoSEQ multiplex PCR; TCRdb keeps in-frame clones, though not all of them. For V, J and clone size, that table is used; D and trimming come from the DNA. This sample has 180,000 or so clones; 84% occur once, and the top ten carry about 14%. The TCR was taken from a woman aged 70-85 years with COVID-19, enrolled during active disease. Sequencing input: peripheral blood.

This CDR3 reads CATSRDWVGGTEAFF. CDR3 nucleotide sequence: TGTGCCACCAGCAGAGATTGGGTAGGGGGCACTGAAGCTTTCTTT. The chain is built from TRBV15 and TRBJ1-1; possibly TRBD1 for D (6 bases). This CDR3 region has 15 residues. The ends were cut back, 0 bases at V and 4 bases at J, with 12 bases in the middle. CDR1 LNHNV and CDR2 YYDKDF come from the germline V gene (reference sequence).